This T cell receptor beta chain was observed in a study of lymphopenia after photon versus proton radiotherapy. This clone was observed a few times. V gave up 6 bases and J gave up 3 bases, with 13 bases separating them. Germline CDR1 MNHEY, CDR2 SVGAGI. CDR3 length equals 14 residues. Assay used: immunoSEQ multiplex PCR; TCRdb lists only in-frame clones, some missing. Of about 25,000 clones listed, under 85% are singletons. The chain recombines TRBV6-5 with TRBJ2-3; unclear D gene. Material: peripheral blood, obtained from a patient treated with photon-based radiotherapy. This TCR was sampled from a woman in her forties or fifties with pancreatic cancer. The CDR3 DNA reads as TGTGCCAGCAGGCCTAGAAGTGGGACAGATACGCAGTATTTT. Its translation is CASRPRSGTDTQYF.